This entry lists 11 T cell receptor beta chains sequenced from one sample in a study of T cell changes during pregnancy in multiple sclerosis. The protocol was immunoSEQ multiplex PCR, while the TCRdb copy is restricted to in-frame clones and leaves out a portion. This sample carries about 120,000 clones, around 93% of them seen once, and the ten largest clones take 6% to 7%. The input for sequencing was peripheral blood, taken before pregnancy. All receptors come from a female donor with multiple sclerosis, enrolled in a pregnancy study.

In its sample, this clone was seen once. The chain has TRBV5-8 and TRBJ1-2, with a possible D match to TRBD1 (6 bases). Trimming removed 3 bases at V and 11 bases at J, with 17 bases between. From germline, CDR1 is SGHTS and CDR2 YDEGEE. This CDR3 comprises 13 residues. Here the CDR3 reads CASSSQGQGGYTF. CDR3 sequence (DNA): TGTGCCAGCAGCTCACAGGGCCAAGGTGGTTACACCTTC.

This chain uses TRBV5-1 with TRBJ1-2, with TRBD1 as a possible D gene (5 bases). The CDR3 consists of 14 residues. Trimming left V 0 bases short and J 4 bases short, with 10 bases between. CDR1 SGHRS and CDR2 YFSETQ come from the germline V gene. CDR3 DNA sequence: TGCGCCAGCAGCTTGGAGGGGATCAGCTATGGCTACACCTTC. Translation gives CASSLEGISYGYTF.

The chain has TRBV27 and TRBJ1-5; D is perhaps TRBD1 (5 bases). Per the germline V gene, CDR1 is MNHEY and CDR2 is SMNVEV (reference sequence). Trimming took off 2 bases at V and 0 bases at J, with 14 bases between the two ends. The CDR3 loop spans 17 amino acids. CDR3 region: CASSLRGRSFSNQPQHF. For the CDR3, the DNA is TGTGCCAGCAGTTTAAGGGGTCGGAGCTTTAGCAATCAGCCCCAGCATTTT.

The chain combines TRBV14 with TRBJ2-5, with 14 bases matching TRBD2. Germline CDR1 SGHDN, CDR2 FVKESK. The ends lost 0 bases at V and 5 bases at J; junction bases unmatched: 5. The CDR3 extends over 17 amino acids. CDR3 coding DNA: TGTGCCAGCAGCCAAGAATCGGGACTAGCGGGGGCGGAGACCCAGTACTTC. It is translated as CASSQESGLAGAETQYF.

A remark on this clone: The same CDR3 can be traced to other DNA sequences in this sample. The CDR3 loop is CASSEASTGELFF. CDR3 sequence (DNA): TGTGCCAGCAGTGAAGCTAGCACCGGGGAGCTGTTTTTT. The rearrangement joins TRBV2 to TRBJ2-2, with no clear D. Trimming stripped 0 bases from V and 4 bases from J, with 3 bases between. There are 13 residues in the CDR3. The germline V gene encodes CDR1 SNHLY and CDR2 FYNNEI.

This clone was observed a handful of times. The chain recombines TRBV5-1 with TRBJ1-1; D gene ambiguous. The germline V gene encodes CDR1 SGHRS and CDR2 YFSETQ. Trimming cost V 0 bases and J 1 base, with 7 bases left between them. The CDR3 covers 14 residues. The chain's CDR3 is CASSLDTANTEAFF. The CDR3, as DNA: TGCGCCAGCAGCTTGGATACAGCGAACACTGAAGCTTTCTTT.

This clone has only one observation. The V call is TRBV15, the J call TRBJ2-1; 7 nucleotides align to TRBD1. Germline CDR1 and CDR2: LNHNV and YYDKDF (reference sequence). The CDR3 is 16 amino acids. Losses at the gene ends were 2 bases for V and 6 bases for J; bases not matched to a gene: 10. The CDR3 reads CATSRSTGTASNEQFF. The CDR3, as DNA: TGTGCCACCAGCAGATCGACCGGGACAGCGAGCAATGAGCAGTTCTTC.

This clone was found once. The CDR3 sequence: CASSYSNRVYGYTF. The CDR3 DNA reads as TGTGCCAGCAGTTACTCGAACAGGGTCTACGGCTACACCTTC. This rearrangement joins TRBV6-5 to TRBJ1-2; the D gene is possibly TRBD1 (6 bases). The germline V and J ends were trimmed by 0 bases and 8 bases, with 13 bases remaining between them. The germline CDR1 and CDR2 sequences are MNHEY and SVGAGI. The CDR3 contains 14 residues.

The CDR3 DNA reads as TGCAGCGTTGGAGGTGAGGGACAGGGCTACACCTTC. Translation gives CSVGGEGQGYTF. The chain carries TRBV29-1 and TRBJ1-2, with 7 positions matching TRBD1. J lost 8 bases, V lost 4 bases, and 7 bases had no gene match. Germline loops: CDR1 SQVTM, CDR2 ANQGSEA. The CDR3 is made up of 12 amino acids. Complete variable domain (other parts from reference TRBV29-1 and TRBJ1-2): SAVISQKPSRDICQRGTSLTIQCQVDSQVTMMFWYRQQPGQSLTLIATANQGSEATYESGFVIDKFPISRPNLTFSTLTVSNMSPEDSSIYLCSVGGEGQGYTFGSGTRLTVV.

This chain joins TRBV21-1 and TRBJ1-3. TRBV21-1 is termed a pseudogene. The CDR3 runs to 14 residues. The CDR3 is CASSRGTAGNTIYF. DNA of the CDR3: TGTGCCAGCAGCCGCGGGACTGCTGGAAACACCATATATTTT.

The J gene is TRBJ2-2, the V gene TRBV7-9; a possible D gene is TRBD1 (5 bases). There are 14 residues in the CDR3. V lost 5 bases, J lost 3 bases, and 10 bases lay in between. Germline CDR1 is SEHNR and CDR2 is FQNEAQ (reference sequence). The chain's CDR3 is CASSPRVHTGELFF. Written as DNA, the CDR3 is TGTGCCAGCAGCCCCAGGGTTCACACCGGGGAGCTGTTTTTT.